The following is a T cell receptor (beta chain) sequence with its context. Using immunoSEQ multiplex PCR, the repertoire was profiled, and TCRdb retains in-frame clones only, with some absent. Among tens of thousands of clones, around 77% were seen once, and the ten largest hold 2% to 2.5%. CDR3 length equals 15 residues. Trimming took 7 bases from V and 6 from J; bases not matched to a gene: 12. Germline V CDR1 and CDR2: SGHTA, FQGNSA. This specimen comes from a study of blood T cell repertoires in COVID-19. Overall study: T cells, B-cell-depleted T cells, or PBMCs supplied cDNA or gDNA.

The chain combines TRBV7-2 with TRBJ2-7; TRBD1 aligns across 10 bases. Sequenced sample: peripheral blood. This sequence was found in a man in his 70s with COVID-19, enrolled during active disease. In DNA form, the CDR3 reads TGTGCCAGCACCCTCTACCGGGACAGGGGTTCCGAGCAGTACTTC. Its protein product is CASTLYRDRGSEQYF.